Following are 6 T cell receptor beta chains from one sample sequenced in a study of blood T cell repertoires in COVID-19 (dated by TCRdb to the early 2020s). Receptor amplification or capture employed the immunoSEQ multiplex PCR assay. TCRdb's version of the immuneACCESS table is confined to in-frame rearrangements and falls short of the full clone set. An unresolved V gene accounts for under half of the shortfall where checked; the remainder is of unknown origin. This sample holds around 190,000 clones; roughly 83% were observed only once. The ten biggest clones cover roughly 3.2% of the sample. Specimen: PBMCs or T cells enriched from blood (not recorded which). These receptor sequences come from a woman younger than 45 who had recovered from COVID-19.

The CDR3 sequence is CSATGDVEAFF. The CDR3, as DNA: TGCAGTGCTACAGGGGACGTTGAAGCTTTCTTT. V and J are TRBV20-1 and TRBJ1-1, with a tentative D call TRBD1 (6 bases). The CDR3 is 11 amino acids. Germline CDR1 and CDR2: DFQATT and SNEGSKA (reference sequence). V lost 4 bases to trimming and J lost 7 bases, with 10 bases between them.

This sequence joins TRBV6-5 and TRBJ1-1, with D possibly matching TRBD1 (5 bases). Germline V gene lookup returns CDR1 MNHEY and CDR2 SVGAGI. This CDR3 spans 11 amino acids. The V gene lost 2 bases and the J gene lost 10 bases, with 8 bases spanning the gap. The CDR3 sequence is CASSYGAGAFF. CDR3 nucleotides: TGTGCCAGCAGTTACGGGGCAGGAGCTTTCTTT.

The chain employs TRBV5-1 and TRBJ2-1; 14 positions match TRBD2. V lost 3 bases, J lost 0 bases, and 8 bases stayed unmatched. This CDR3 contains 19 residues. CDR1 is SGHRS and CDR2 is YFSETQ in the germline V gene. The CDR3 DNA reads as TGCGCCAGCAGCTCGAGGGGACTAGCGGGAGAAAGCTCCTACAATGAGCAGTTCTTC. It codes for CASSSRGLAGESSYNEQFF. The full variable domain, its missing parts supplied by reference TRBV5-1 and TRBJ2-1, is KAGVTQTPRYLIKTRGQQVTLSCSPISGHRSVSWYQQTPGQGLQFLFEYFSETQRNKGNFPGRFSGRQFSNSRSEMNVSTLELGDSALYLCASSSRGLAGESSYNEQFFGPGTRLTVL.

The rearrangement joins TRBV3-1 (or the pseudogene TRBV3-2) to TRBJ2-7; 12 nucleotides line up with TRBD2. There are 15 residues in the CDR3. The trim removed 3 bases at V and 2 bases at J, leaving 2 bases unmatched. Germline CDR1 is LGHDT and CDR2 is YNNKEL (reference sequence). In DNA form, the CDR3 reads TGTGCCAGCAGCCAGACTAGCGGGAGTGCCTACGAGCAGTACTTC. Amino acid sequence: CASSQTSGSAYEQYF.

The rearrangement links TRBV10-1 to TRBJ2-1; TRBD2 is a possible D gene (6 bases). This CDR3 is 11 amino acids long. Germline CDR1 is WNHNN and CDR2 is SYGVQD (reference sequence). V was cut by 5 bases and J by 9 bases, with 8 bases left in between. In DNA form, the CDR3 reads TGCGCCAGCAGTCTCGGGAGTGAGCAGTTCTTC. As protein: CASSLGSEQFF.

Of note for this clone: The sample contains more than one DNA sequence encoding this CDR3. The rearrangement links TRBV28 to TRBJ1-1, with D possibly TRBD1 on 5 matching bases. Trimming removed 5 bases from V and 5 bases from J, with 6 bases in between. From germline, CDR1 is MDHEN and CDR2 SYDVKM. The CDR3 runs to 11 residues. The CDR3, as DNA: TGTGCCAGCAGTAGGGGTACTGAAGCTTTCTTT. Its translation: CASSRGTEAFF.